This record covers a single T cell receptor beta chain. The germline CDR1 and CDR2 sequences are LNHDA and SQIVND (reference sequence). This CDR3 is 13 amino acids long. The V gene end was trimmed by 5 bases and the J gene end by 1 base; junction bases not matched to a gene: 1. In the authors' methods: Using reference gene primer amplification, nucleated cell counts were estimated. Assay: immunoSEQ multiplex PCR; the TCRdb copy retains only in-frame clones and omits some. From that table come the V and J calls and clone size; the DNA was used to work out D and trimming. The sample has 140,000 to 150,000 clones, around 85% seen once. The data originate from a study of blood T cell repertoires in COVID-19. For the study at large: Samples representing acute and convalescent COVID-19 were sourced from the United States, Italy and Spain.

Recruited during active infection, patients (from Seattle) were subsequently followed longitudinally. J is TRBJ2-5 and V is TRBV19, with 7 bases matching TRBD1. The origin of this receptor is a woman aged 55-69 years with COVID-19, enrolled during active disease. The sequenced material came from peripheral blood. CDR3 loop: CASSRQGQETQYF. The CDR3 region has the DNA TGTGCCAGTAGTCGACAGGGCCAAGAGACCCAGTACTTC. Full variable domain (outside the CDR3, taken from reference TRBV19 and TRBJ2-5): DGGITQSPKYLFRKEGQNVTLSCEQNLNHDAMYWYRQDPGQGLRLIYYSQIVNDFQKGDIAEGYSVSREKKESFPLTVTSAQKNPTAFYLCASSRQGQETQYFGPGTRLLVL.